This T cell receptor beta chain is drawn from a study of control samples from healthy donors and cancer patients. Some clones are missing from TCRdb's copy, which holds only in-frame ones; the method was immunoSEQ multiplex PCR. The repertoire holds around 160,000 clones, with approximately 93% as singletons. V dropped 0 bases and J dropped 2 bases, with 5 bases sitting between them. Per the germline V gene, CDR1 is SGHKS and CDR2 is YYEKEE (reference sequence). This CDR3 has 13 residues. Source material: blood. The chain combines TRBV5-5 with TRBJ2-5; D is undetermined. The clonotype comes from a man aged 18 to 30 in good health. CDR3: CASSLGPQETQYF. The CDR3 region has the DNA TGTGCCAGCAGCTTGGGCCCTCAAGAGACCCAGTACTTC.